This is a list of T cell receptor beta chains from one sample in a study of post-analysis software for immune sequencing data. TCRdb re-called the PCR reads through MiXCR, storing one row per CDR3 protein. The sample records about 160,000 distinct CDR3 sequences, under 40% being singletons. Source: blood, taken after autologous hematopoietic stem cell transplantation. These receptors originate from a girl aged 10 to 17 with multiple sclerosis. The CDR3 runs from the conserved cysteine through the conserved F or W. The D gene is left open where the match is weak. Only part of the rows carry a size: once, few, many, or a class if the clone is expanded.

D gene,clone size,V gene,CDR3 length,J gene,CDR3 DNA,CDR3 protein
.,few,TRBV27,16,TRBJ1-2,TGTGCCAGCAGTTTAAGGCCGAGGACTTCCCACTATGGCTACACCTTC,CASSLRPRTSHYGYTF
.,many,TRBV6-6,14,TRBJ1-2,TGTGCCAGCAGTTATGGGACCCGGGACTATGGCTACACCTTC,CASSYGTRDYGYTF
.,.,TRBV2,15,TRBJ2-3,TGTGCCAGCAGTGTAGGCGGGGCGGGAACAGATACGCAGTATTTT,CASSVGGAGTDTQYF
TRBD2,few,TRBV10-3,16,TRBJ2-1,TGTGCCATCAGTGAGGCGGGGGGGGCCAATTACAATGAGCAGTTCTTC,CAISEAGGANYNEQFF
TRBD2,.,TRBV20-1,15,TRBJ2-1,TGCAGTGCTAGACCGGGACTAGCGGGATACAATGAGCAGTTCTTC,CSARPGLAGYNEQFF
.,.,TRBV6-1,16,TRBJ1-2,TGTGCCAGCAGCCGTTCCCTACAGGGAGTTACGGATGGCTACACCTTC,CASSRSLQGVTDGYTF
.,.,TRBV4-2,12,TRBJ2-1,TGTGCCAGCAGCCAAATCGGCGCGGAGCAGTTCTTC,CASSQIGAEQFF
.,.,TRBV15,13,TRBJ1-2,TGTGCCACCAGCGACGGGGGCAAGTATGGCTACACCTTC,CATSDGGKYGYTF
.,.,TRBV3-1,14,TRBJ2-7,TGTGCCAGCAGCCAAGATGTCAGCGGTGGAGAGCAGTACTTC,CASSQDVSGGEQYF
.,.,TRBV29-1,17,TRBJ2-3,TGCAGCGTTGGAGATCAGGGGGCTAGCGGACGCACAGATACGCAGTATTTT,CSVGDQGASGRTDTQYF
.,few,TRBV5-1,15,TRBJ2-3,TGCGCCAGCAGCTTGGGGTGGGACCGCACAGATACGCAGTATTTT,CASSLGWDRTDTQYF
TRBD1,.,TRBV15,13,TRBJ2-7,TGTGCCACCAGCAGGACAGGGTACGGCGAGCAGTACTTC,CATSRTGYGEQYF
TRBD2,few,TRBV3-1,15,TRBJ2-3,TGTGCCAGCAACCCTAGCGGGAGTCCCACAGATACGCAGTATTTT,CASNPSGSPTDTQYF
TRBD2,.,TRBV3-1,16,TRBJ2-5,TGTGCCAGCAGCCAGGAGACTAGCGGGTTCCAAGAGACCCAGTACTTC,CASSQETSGFQETQYF
TRBD1,.,TRBV9,17,TRBJ1-1,TGTGCCAGCAGCTCCACCGGGGGGGGGACAGTGAACGCTGAAGCTTTCTTT,CASSSTGGGTVNAEAFF
TRBD1,.,TRBV6-1,15,TRBJ1-4,TGTGCCAGCAGTGAGACAGGGAATCGGCGGGAAAAACTGTTTTTT,CASSETGNRREKLFF
TRBD2,.,TRBV2,17,TRBJ2-3,TGTGCCAGCAGTGGGAGGGTAGCGGGACCTACTAGAGATACGCAGTATTTT,CASSGRVAGPTRDTQYF
.,.,TRBV28,13,TRBJ1-2,TGTGCCAGCAGTTCGTACCTAAACTATGGCCACACCTTC,CASSSYLNYGHTF
TRBD1,.,TRBV6-1,16,TRBJ2-7,TGTGCCAGCAGTCCGAGGCCGGGACAGGGGGCGAACGAGCAGTACTTC,CASSPRPGQGANEQYF
TRBD1,few,TRBV12-3/TRBV12-4,17,TRBJ1-5,TGTGCCAGCAGTTTAGGCCCGACAGGGGCGGGGGGGCAGCCCCAGCATTTT,CASSLGPTGAGGQPQHF
.,.,TRBV20-1,16,TRBJ1-4,TGCAGTGCTATAAGGACAAGGGGCAGCCGTGGGGAAAAACTGTTTTTT,CSAIRTRGSRGEKLFF
TRBD1,.,TRBV7-9,17,TRBJ1-2,TGTGCCAGCAGCTTACGTCTACAGGGGCACTCCGGTTATGGCTACACCTTC,CASSLRLQGHSGYGYTF
.,few,TRBV7-3,15,TRBJ2-1,TGTGCCAGCAGCTTAACTGGGACGAACTACAATGAGCAGTTCTTC,CASSLTGTNYNEQFF
.,many,TRBV6-6,15,TRBJ2-7,TGTGCCAGCAGTTACTCCCCGGACAGCTCCTACGAGCAGTACTTC,CASSYSPDSSYEQYF
.,.,TRBV11-2,14,TRBJ2-1,TGTGCCAGCAGCCCGTGGGCGTCCTACAATGAGCAGTTCTTC,CASSPWASYNEQFF
.,few,TRBV6-2/TRBV6-3,13,TRBJ2-7,TGTGCCAGCAGTTATGGACTATCGGGGGAGCAGTACTTC,CASSYGLSGEQYF
.,.,TRBV5-6,15,TRBJ2-2,TGTGCCAGCAGCTTGGGGGTCAGCTACACCGGGGAGCTGTTTTTT,CASSLGVSYTGELFF
TRBD1,.,TRBV20-1,19,TRBJ2-6,TGCAGTGCTAGAGCCCTCAGACAGGGGTCCCTGGGAGGGGCCAACGTCCTGACTTTC,CSARALRQGSLGGANVLTF
TRBD2,.,TRBV7-9,16,TRBJ2-3,TGTGCCAGCAGCATCTTAGCGGGAAATCCCACAGATACGCAGTATTTT,CASSILAGNPTDTQYF
.,.,TRBV7-6,16,TRBJ2-3,TGTGCCAGCAGCTTGTTACTAGCTCCTAGCACAGATACGCAGTATTTT,CASSLLLAPSTDTQYF
TRBD1,.,TRBV20-1,14,TRBJ2-3,TGCAGTCGCGAGGGACAGGGCCTCACAGATACGCAGTATTTT,CSREGQGLTDTQYF
TRBD2,few,TRBV4-1,17,TRBJ2-1,TGCGCCAGCAGCCAAGAGGTAGCGGGAGGGTATTACAATGAGCAGTTCTTC,CASSQEVAGGYYNEQFF
.,once,TRBV7-9,14,TRBJ2-1,TGTGCCAGCAGCTCCCCCTTTCCTAATAATGAGCAGTTCTTC,CASSSPFPNNEQFF
.,.,TRBV29-1,13,TRBJ1-1,TGCAGCGTTGAAGGAGGGACCATTAACGAAGCTTTCTTT,CSVEGGTINEAFF
.,.,TRBV9,16,TRBJ1-2,TGTGCCAGCAGCGCACCGCTGACGGGGGGGGCCTATGGCTACACCTTC,CASSAPLTGGAYGYTF
.,few,TRBV5-1,13,TRBJ1-1,TGCGCCAGCAGCCGGATTCTGGACACTGAAGCTTTCTTT,CASSRILDTEAFF
.,.,TRBV7-9,16,TRBJ2-3,TGTGCCAGCAGCCCGGCGGGGTTCGCGGGCACAGATACGCAGTATTTT,CASSPAGFAGTDTQYF
.,few,TRBV24-1,17,TRBJ2-5,TGTGCCACCAGTGATTCGAGGAGGAGGGTTGGGAAAGAGACCCAGTACTTC,CATSDSRRRVGKETQYF
TRBD2,many,TRBV5-1,13,TRBJ2-7,TGCGCCATTCCAGCGGGGGTAGCCTACGAGCAGTACTTC,CAIPAGVAYEQYF
.,.,TRBV20-1,14,TRBJ2-3,TGCAGTGCTAGTGATACTTGGAGAGGTGATACGCAGTATTTT,CSASDTWRGDTQYF